The T cell receptor beta chain under discussion was sequenced for a study of blood T cell repertoires in COVID-19. TCRdb keeps only in-frame clones here, not all; method: immunoSEQ multiplex PCR. Of some 150,000 clones in the sample, about 88% were seen once. CDR3 size: 16 residues. Looked up from germline, CDR1 is LGHNA and CDR2 is YNFKEQ. With 2 bases removed from V and 6 bases from J, the gap between germline ends came to 19 bases. This TCR came from a human donor with acute COVID-19. The donor label of this sample is uncertain. The J gene is TRBJ1-2, the V gene TRBV4-2; no clear D. Sequencing input: PBMCs or T cells enriched from blood (not recorded which). The CDR3 region is CASSQWVEDQRDGYTF. CDR3 in DNA: TGTGCCAGCAGCCAATGGGTCGAGGATCAACGGGATGGCTACACCTTC.